Listed here are 28 T cell receptor beta chains from one sample, sequenced in a study of blood T cells in healthy people across ages. PCR was performed a second time for 7 to 11 cycles using a sample-barcoded 5' primer and a J-beta primer mix. TCRdb recomputed calls from the 5' RACE reads with MiXCR, one row per CDR3 protein. The repertoire has around 1,000,000 distinct CDR3 sequences, 20% to 25% of them found once; the top ten carry less than 0.75%. These data were also filed under a second study, of T cells of mothers and their children.

What was sequenced was blood. The receptors originated from a girl between 2 and 10 years old in good health.

V is TRBV20-1 and J is TRBJ2-3; 8 bases map to TRBD1. Germline trimming cut 1 base from V and 4 bases from J; bases unmatched to any gene: 13. Germline V lookup: CDR1 DFQATT, CDR2 SNEGSKA (reference sequence). CDR3 length equals 17 residues. The CDR3 sequence is CSARAYRTGNGADTQYF. Here the CDR3 DNA reads TGCAGTGCTAGAGCTTATCGGACAGGGAACGGTGCAGATACGCAGTATTTT.

J is TRBJ1-5 and V is TRBV28; TRBD1 aligns across 8 bases. The CDR3 is made up of 19 amino acids. Germline CDR1 MDHEN, CDR2 SYDVKM. V dropped 1 base and J dropped 6; count of bases not matched to a gene: 17. The CDR3 loop is CASSLFGIKGQGIPQPQHF. CDR3 nucleotide sequence: TGTGCCAGCAGTTTATTCGGTATCAAAGGACAGGGTATCCCTCAGCCCCAGCATTTT.

The J gene is TRBJ2-1, the V gene TRBV29-1; D might be TRBD1 (7 bases). The CDR3 is made up of 13 amino acids. The germline V gene has CDR1 SQVTM and CDR2 ANQGSEA. Trimming removed 4 bases at V and 7 bases at J, with 14 bases between. Here the CDR3 reads CSVAPAGGNEQFF. CDR3 in DNA: TGCAGCGTTGCGCCCGCAGGGGGGAATGAGCAGTTCTTC.

A few counts support this clonotype. The chain joins TRBV6-5 to TRBJ2-7, with TRBD1 matching 12 bases. The V gene's germline CDR1 is MNHEY and CDR2 SVGAGI. The CDR3 runs 17 residues. The ends lost 0 bases at V and 6 bases at J; junction bases unmatched: 9. CDR3 DNA sequence: TGTGCCAGCAGTTACTCTTCGGGACAGGGGGCTCGTAGCGAGCAGTACTTC. Its protein product is CASSYSSGQGARSEQYF.

This clonotype was observed a handful of times. This chain connects TRBV5-1 to TRBJ1-1, with D hard to call. V was cut by 5 bases and J by 0 bases, with 11 bases left in between. The CDR3 extends over 14 amino acids. Germline values: CDR1 SGHRS, CDR2 YFSETQ. Here the CDR3 reads CASRVGEVNTEAFF. In DNA form, the CDR3 reads TGCGCCAGCAGGGTAGGTGAGGTGAACACTGAAGCTTTCTTT.

This clonotype was counted once. The chain has TRBV18 and TRBJ2-1, with 13 bases aligning to TRBD2. The CDR3 has 17 residues. Germline V gene lookup returns CDR1 KGHSH and CDR2 LQKENI. Unmatched junction bases numbered 6, after V lost 0 bases and J lost 7 bases. The CDR3 DNA is TGTGCCAGCTCACCACCATACAAACTAGCGGGAGGGAATGAGCAGTTCTTC. The encoded protein is CASSPPYKLAGGNEQFF.

This rearrangement joins TRBV5-5 to TRBJ2-7; a possible D gene is TRBD2 (6 bases). V was clipped by 2 bases and J by 0 bases, with 15 bases between them. Germline values: CDR1 SGHKS, CDR2 YYEKEE (reference sequence). CDR3 length: 16 amino acids. The DNA of the CDR3 is TGTGCCAGCAGCTTCCTTAGCGGAGCTGGCTCCTACGAGCAGTACTTC. Translated, it gives CASSFLSGAGSYEQYF.

CDR3: CASVTGAGYTF. Here the CDR3 DNA reads TGTGCTAGTGTTACTGGGGCTGGCTACACCTTC. V is TRBV12-5 and J is TRBJ1-2, with D perhaps TRBD1 (5 bases). CDR3 size: 11 residues. Looked up from germline, CDR1 is LGHNT and CDR2 is FRNRAP. With 7 bases removed from V and 7 bases from J, the gap between germline ends came to 10 bases.

The gene calls are TRBV28 and TRBJ2-7; maybe TRBD2 (6 bases). The CDR3 sequence is 12 residues long. Germline V gene lookup returns CDR1 MDHEN and CDR2 SYDVKM. V was shortened by 6 bases and J by 3 bases, with 9 bases between the two germline ends. The CDR3 sequence: CASRSGLYEQYF. The CDR3 nucleotides are TGTGCCAGCAGATCGGGACTCTACGAGCAGTACTTC.

A few counts support this clonotype. The chain recombines TRBV28 with TRBJ1-6; no reliable D call. The CDR3 consists of 12 residues. V was shortened by 3 bases and J by 14 bases, with 11 bases between the two germline ends. Looked up from germline, CDR1 is MDHEN and CDR2 is SYDVKM. CDR3 nucleotide sequence: TGTGCCAGCAGTTTGGTGGGTCCGGCCCTCCACTTT. Its protein is CASSLVGPALHF.

The chain combines TRBV11-3 with TRBJ2-3; 10 nucleotides line up with TRBD2. Per germline, CDR1 SGHNT and CDR2 YENEEA. There are 16 residues in the CDR3. After removal of 5 bases from V and 2 bases from J, the junction contained 7 bases not matched to a gene. CDR3 DNA: TGTGCCAGCAGCCACGGACTAGCGGATAACACAGATACGCAGTATTTT. Translation: CASSHGLADNTDTQYF.

The genes are TRBV3-1 and TRBJ1-2, with D hard to call. This CDR3 spans 13 amino acids. Per germline, CDR1 LGHDT and CDR2 YNNKEL (reference sequence). The ends were cut back, 5 bases at V and 4 bases at J, with 11 bases in the middle. The CDR3 loop is CASSYERSYGYTF. The CDR3 region has the DNA TGTGCCAGCAGCTACGAGAGGAGCTATGGCTACACCTTC. Full variable domain (rest looked up from reference TRBV3-1 and TRBJ1-2): DTAVSQTPKYLVTQMGNDKSIKCEQNLGHDTMYWYKQDSKKFLKIMFSYNNKELIINETVPNRFSPKSPDKAHLNLHINSLELGDSAVYFCASSYERSYGYTFGSGTRLTVV.

This clonotype has a handful of counts. The chain recombines TRBV28 with TRBJ2-5; unclear D gene. CDR3 length equals 12 residues. CDR1 is MDHEN and CDR2 is SYDVKM in the germline V gene. Trimming shortened V by 1 base and J by 10 bases, and 10 bases separated the two germline ends. CDR3 sequence reads: CASSLSTWDQYF. The CDR3 DNA reads as TGTGCCAGCAGTTTATCGACTTGGGACCAGTACTTC.

This clonotype was picked up a small number of times. This chain links TRBV3-1 with TRBJ1-2, with a tentative D call TRBD1 (6 bases). Germline loops: CDR1 LGHDT, CDR2 YNNKEL (reference sequence). The CDR3 runs to 17 residues. Trimming shortened V by 4 bases and J by 3 bases, and 21 bases separated the two germline ends. Here the CDR3 reads CASSRGWFTGSYYGYTF. In DNA, the CDR3 is TGTGCCAGCAGCCGTGGGTGGTTCACAGGGAGTTACTATGGCTACACCTTC.

This clonotype was observed a few times. The chain links TRBV12-3 or TRBV12-4 to TRBJ1-3; tentatively, D is TRBD1 (5 bases). Trimming stripped 2 bases from V and 7 bases from J, with 12 bases between. The CDR3 is 14 residues long. The CDR3 reads CASSLSGEGNTIYF. The CDR3 DNA reads as TGTGCCAGCAGTTTATCCGGGGAGGGGAACACCATATATTTT.

The J gene is TRBJ2-1, the V gene TRBV20-1; 10 bases map to TRBD2. The J call may be mistaken, given a closer DNA end match to TRBJ2-7. This CDR3 comprises 15 residues. Germline V lookup: CDR1 DFQATT, CDR2 SNEGSKA (reference sequence). This chain's CDR3 is CSARDPLAGVHEQYF. The DNA of the CDR3 is TGCAGTGCTAGAGATCCGCTAGCGGGAGTACACGAGCAGTACTTC.

This clonotype was seen ten or more times. CDR3 DNA sequence: TGTGCCAGCAGCCCAGGGCCGGACAGGGGTGACTATGGCTACACCTTC. It codes for CASSPGPDRGDYGYTF. The J gene is TRBJ1-2, the V gene TRBV7-3, with 9 bases lining up with TRBD1. Germline lookup yields CDR1 SGHTA and CDR2 FQGTGA. CDR3 length equals 16 residues. The V and J ends lost 5 bases and 3 bases, in that order; junction bases with no gene match: 10.

This clonotype was detected a few times. This rearrangement joins TRBV29-1 to TRBJ2-3; D is unresolved. Looked up from germline, CDR1 is SQVTM and CDR2 is ANQGSEA. V lost 3 bases and J lost 4, with 17 bases in between. The CDR3 totals 15 residues. The CDR3 nucleotides read TGCAGCGTTGACGAAGTGACTTGGGTGTCAGATACGCAGTATTTT. Protein product: CSVDEVTWVSDTQYF.

In this sample, this clonotype turned up a few times. The genes are TRBV7-9 and TRBJ1-4, with unresolved D. V lost 5 bases and J 8 bases, leaving 24 bases between the germline ends. The CDR3 spans 17 residues. Germline CDR1 SEHNR, CDR2 FQNEAQ (reference sequence). As DNA, the CDR3 is TGTGCCAGCAGCCCGAGAGAGGGAAGAGGGTCGGGGGAAAAACTGTTTTTT. Translated, it gives CASSPREGRGSGEKLFF.

The chain employs TRBV4-2 and TRBJ2-5, with a possible D match to TRBD2 (7 bases). The CDR3 is 16 amino acids. Between the trimmed V and J ends, which lost 0 bases and 3 bases, there was a span of 14 bases. Germline CDR1 reads LGHNA; CDR2 reads YNFKEQ. The CDR3 DNA is TGTGCCAGCAGCCAAGATTCGGGGGGCCTCGAAGAGACCCAGTACTTC. It specifies CASSQDSGGLEETQYF.

J is TRBJ2-5 and V is TRBV29-1; tentatively, D is TRBD1 (6 bases). This CDR3 is built from 14 residues. V shed 1 base and J shed 3 bases, with 12 bases lying between them. Germline V lookup: CDR1 SQVTM, CDR2 ANQGSEA. This chain's CDR3 is CSVEGVPGEETQYF. The CDR3 DNA is TGCAGCGTTGAAGGGGTCCCAGGGGAAGAGACCCAGTACTTC.

This clonotype showed up just a few times. The chain recombines TRBV20-1 with TRBJ2-5; D unclear. The J call may not be correct, given that the DNA end is closer to TRBJ2-1. There are 13 residues in the CDR3. Germline V CDR1 and CDR2: DFQATT, SNEGSKA (reference sequence). Written as DNA, the CDR3 is TGCAGTGCTAGCTATTTGGTCGGAAATGAGCAGTTCTTC. It yields the protein CSASYLVGNEQFF.

This chain joins TRBV24-1 and TRBJ1-2, with TRBD1 matching over 7 bases. The CDR3 consists of 15 residues. V shed 3 bases and J 3 bases; nucleotides not matched to a gene: 6. The germline CDR1 and CDR2 sequences are KGHDR and SFDVKD. The CDR3 nucleotides are TGTGCCACCAGTGATGGAGGGGGCGCGGACTATGGCTACACCTTC. It codes for CATSDGGGADYGYTF.

This sequence joins TRBV5-1 and TRBJ2-5; the D gene could be TRBD1 or TRBD2 (6 bases each). There are 15 residues in the CDR3. Trimming removed 0 bases at V and 3 bases at J, with 12 bases between. The germline gives CDR1 SGHRS, CDR2 YFSETQ. In DNA, the CDR3 is TGCGCCAGCAGCTTGGAGGAGGGGGAGAAAGAGACCCAGTACTTC. This encodes CASSLEEGEKETQYF. Together with reference TRBV5-1 and TRBJ2-5, the CDR3 gives the full variable domain: KAGVTQTPRYLIKTRGQQVTLSCSPISGHRSVSWYQQTPGQGLQFLFEYFSETQRNKGNFPGRFSGRQFSNSRSEMNVSTLELGDSALYLCASSLEEGEKETQYFGPGTRLLVL.

The rearrangement uses TRBV20-1 and TRBJ2-5, with TRBD2 identical over 9 bases. The J call is uncertain, as TRBJ2-7 better fits the DNA end. Germline CDR1 reads DFQATT; CDR2 reads SNEGSKA (reference sequence). The CDR3 length is 13 residues. The CDR3 reads CSAMTSGSYEQYF. CDR3 DNA: TGCAGTGCTATGACTAGCGGTAGCTACGAGCAGTACTTC.

J is TRBJ2-1 and V is TRBV13; TRBD1 aligns across 12 bases. The germline V gene has CDR1 PRHDT and CDR2 FYEKMQ (reference sequence). With V trimmed by 5 bases and J by 3 bases, 11 bases remained unmatched. The CDR3 covers 18 residues. As DNA, the CDR3 is TGTGCCAGCAGCCCAGAAGGAGGGACAGGGGGCGACTACAATGAGCAGTTCTTC. This codes for CASSPEGGTGGDYNEQFF.

This clonotype was seen a few times. V usage is TRBV12-5 and J usage is TRBJ2-1; TRBD1 matches at 8 bases. Trimming cost V 4 bases and J 4 bases; bases outside gene matches: 6. The V gene's germline CDR1 is LGHNT and CDR2 FRNRAP. The CDR3 extends over 15 amino acids. The CDR3, as DNA: TGTGCTAGTGGTTCCGGACAGGGAGATTACAATGAGCAGTTCTTC. It encodes CASGSGQGDYNEQFF.

The table lists this clonotype with a few counts. V and J are TRBV7-6 and TRBJ2-1; 9 positions agree with TRBD2. This CDR3 has 16 residues. V lost 1 base, J lost 4 bases, and 5 bases stayed unmatched. The germline CDR1 and CDR2 sequences are SGHVS and FNYEAQ. The CDR3 protein is CASSLGGRGGYNEQFF. CDR3 DNA: TGTGCCAGCAGCTTAGGAGGGCGGGGGGGATACAATGAGCAGTTCTTC.